This T cell receptor (beta chain) comes out of a study of cytomegalovirus exposure and HLA in healthy donors. Study results and limitations: Some V segments (TRBV6-2 and TRBV6-3 among them) were excluded as indistinguishable.

The CDR3 has 14 residues. Germline V gene data show CDR1 as SGHTA and CDR2 as FQGNSA. Trimming shortened V by 1 base and J by 9 bases, and 13 bases separated the two germline ends. The study ran its PCR with 60 Vbeta and 13 Jbeta primers. The method was immunoSEQ multiplex PCR; TCRdb's version includes in-frame clones alone and lacks a portion of them. The table includes 90,000 to 130,000 clones, 65% to 85% detected once. As to this clone: Its cognate antigen is unknown.

Participants comprised healthy donors of bone marrow. The source material was PBMCs. The rearrangement links TRBV7-2 to TRBJ2-1, with D unresolved. The receptor comes from a man aged 25-45 years in good health and CMV-seropositive. The CDR3 nucleotides are TGTGCCAGCAGCTTAGAAGACTCGCACGGTGAGCAGTTCTTC. Translating gives CASSLEDSHGEQFF.